This TCR beta chain emerged from a study of shared clonotypes between healthy human individuals (dated by TCRdb to the early 2020s). For the study in its entirety: The cohort included a few men and a couple of women between 18 and 49 years of age. To estimate repertoire size and how much clonotypes are shared between individuals, the study performed deep sequencing of blood TCR repertoires from 4 to 6 healthy adults. Different laboratories and diverse techniques were used to prepare libraries and sequence TCR repertoires, to increase sequencing depth and limit assay-specific biases. Per donor, leukapheresis produced somewhere between about 0.8 and 9 billion PBMCs. Paper-wide results and their limitations: Sampling was restricted to blood, and TCR repertoires in tissues likely differ from the TCR repertoires found in blood. The genetic and exposure-history diversity represented was limited by the small number of donors. Pairwise subsampling led to the expectation that sequencing depth would affect the degree of clonotype sharing among donors.

Trimming removed 3 bases from V and 8 bases from J, leaving 11 bases between the germline ends. In the germline V gene (reference sequence), CDR1 corresponds to LNHDA and CDR2 to SQIVND. The CDR3, cysteine through phenylalanine, is 13 amino acids long. Here the CDR3 DNA is all that survives: 39 bases in frame from base 1. Using the deep immunoSEQ assay, TCR CDR3 regions were amplified from genomic DNA by multiplex PCR. For each cell subset, the extracted genomic DNA was distributed evenly across all wells of several immunoSEQ 96-well plates, and each plate served as one replicate. For unsorted PBMC, each replicate PCR was loaded with roughly 330 ng genomic DNA, equivalent to tens of thousands of T cell genomes. Genomic DNA from unsorted PBMC was sequenced over ten immunoSEQ deep assay plates. Purified libraries were measured with a Qubit 3.0 fluorometer, size-checked on a Bioanalyzer 2100, and measured again with the KAPA Library Quantification kit. A separate single-read 150-cycle Illumina NextSeq 550 flow cell was used to sequence each immunoSEQ 96-well plate. Per the authors' processing: Because the immunoSEQ output held only junctional sequences and lacked quality scores, the filtering could not match the filtering applied to full-length reads. Sequences were annotated with PyIR, a Python wrapper for IgBLAST v1.9, using IMGT germline references to assign V/J genes and CDR3. Reads were removed for weak V/J assignments (E-value above 1e-6), missing CDR3, stop codons, out-of-frame junctions, or ambiguous translated residues. A V3J clonotype was defined by an identical inferred V gene, J gene, and CDR3 amino acid sequence. Percentage overlap between repertoires was computed as shared unique clonotypes divided by the size of the smaller repertoire. Richness of each repertoire was evaluated using RTK rarefaction, the Chao1 estimator, and Recon v2.1 estimates of unobserved clonotypes. Held by TCRdb, this immuneACCESS table contains in-frame sequences only and omits some clones. Under half of the omission traces to an unresolved V gene where checked; the cause of the rest is unknown. That table supplies the V and J calls and clone size; D and trimming were determined from the DNA. The sample table holds 450,000 to 650,000 clones, of which around 78% were seen once. Approximately 12% of the sample lies in the top ten.

As regards this clone: Its specific antigen is unknown. There are no base qualities to consult, and no much larger clone falls within one base.

The donors were healthy, HIV-negative adults who had no recently reported acute infections or vaccinations. Only Caucasian adults living in Nashville, Tennessee, USA were represented among the donors. In the unsorted samples, some 94 million PBMCs were counted, and genomic DNA was extracted using the QIAamp DNA Blood Mini kit. After blood collection by leukapheresis, PBMCs were isolated using Ficoll-Histopaque density gradient centrifugation and then cryopreserved in the vapor phase of liquid nitrogen. Material for sequencing was PBMCs. The origin of this receptor is a woman in her 40s in good health. Some clones in this sample may be carry-over from other donors' samples. The chain couples TRBV19 to TRBJ2-1; matching of 5 bases hints at TRBD2 as the D gene. The DNA reads TGTGCCAGTAGTATCCTCGAGGGCCATGAGCAGTTCTTC. It translates to CASSILEGHEQFF.